This T cell receptor (beta chain) comes out of a study of cytomegalovirus exposure and HLA in healthy donors (dated 2017 in TCRdb). A note on the overall study: An earlier analysis of several hundred of the donors reported approximately 300 Gb of sequence data and roughly 110 million unique TCR beta sequences from about 179 million T cells. In addition to the first cohort of several hundred subjects, a separate validation cohort of over 90 different subjects was used. Using immunosequencing, the study profiled T cell repertoires from about 650 subjects and related those repertoires to cytomegalovirus serostatus. About 300 gigabases of sequencing data and 80 million or so unique TCR sequences were included in an early release covering around 650 HLA-typed donors. HLA typing included class I and class II loci at four-digit resolution. Donor age, sex, ethnicity and CMV serostatus were compiled alongside the repertoire data. Typing coverage differed by locus: A, B, C, DRB1 and DQB1 were typed in roughly 620-630 donors, DQA1 in about 560, DPA1 in 600 to 610, and DPB1 in 450 to 480. Of the approximately 400 genotyped donors, less than 85% were placed in the genetic ancestry cluster associated with self-reported Caucasian donors. The aim of the study was to test whether cataloging public T cell receptors could identify signatures of past pathogen exposure. To study patterns of TCR occurrence, a later analysis re-analyzed previously published TCR beta repertoires from 700 or so donors and added high-resolution HLA genotyping. Because of strong linkage in the cohort, roughly five DR-DQ haplotypes were treated as single units for association and clustering. Across some 400 genotyped donors of the cohort, an average of approximately 200,000 unique TCR beta nucleotide sequences per donor were sequenced, and 15% to 20% of those sequences were non-productive. Rather than drawing on any new phenotypic data, the later analysis identified candidate immune exposures from TCR beta sequences and the way those sequences occurred across donors. High-throughput TCR immunosequencing, statistical association of individual TCRs with disease status, and machine learning were combined to predict cytomegalovirus infection status. All discovery cohort repertoires had been generated using a single sequencing platform. A later genetic analysis used genome-wide SNP genotypes for 398 of the 666 donors, treating that subset as a discovery cohort. An earlier analysis of more than 450 of the donors used high-throughput TCR beta sequencing to judge whether each TCR beta V gene segment behaved as functional or pseudogenic. General study outcomes and caveats: In vitro tests confirmed that a few of the cytomegalovirus-associated TCR beta chains recognize cytomegalovirus antigens. This cohort had only TCR beta chains sequenced, and the lack of alpha or paired-chain data limited which features could be detected. When HLA alleles, especially DR and DQ, strongly co-occurred, attributing TCR associations to individual alleles was difficult. Compared with equally common non-associated chains, HLA-associated TCR beta chains in a later analysis were more clonally expanded and had lower generation probabilities. According to a later analysis, parvovirus B19, influenza, CMV and Epstein-Barr virus appeared linked to several top co-occurrence clusters. The 87-base-pair reads could not distinguish some IMGT-functional V segments, including TRBV6-2 and TRBV6-3, so those segments were excluded. CMV serostatus was the only immune exposure information available for the cohort. Roughly uniform sequencing depth across donors was assumed in presence/absence analyses, although this assumption may not hold. According to a later analysis, TCR association rates differed among HLA loci, with DRB1 alleles showing the most associated TCRs and HLA-C alleles showing the fewest. A further reported finding was that TCR beta sequences accurately predicted the HLA-A and HLA-B alleles for most subjects in the first cohort. Across donors, most TCR sequences were observed very rarely, whereas some public TCRs were present in many individuals. V-gene and J-gene trimming of TCR beta chains was associated with a missense DCLRE1C variant in a later genetic analysis, and the association was replicated in an independent cohort. A group of highly shared sequence variants was considered likely to be a technical artifact of the sequencing pipeline. It was suggested by the authors that the approach could potentially be generalized to other disease states and immunological phenotypes. In a later analysis, most CMV-associated TCR beta chains were found to appear HLA-restricted, with HLA associations seemingly driven largely by CMV exposure. Correlated functional status among segregating V segments might be attributable to linkage disequilibrium, but an unknown experimental factor could not be ruled out. Because HLA typing was missing for some donors at each locus, association tests included only the typed subset. A later genetic analysis reported fewer N-insertions in productive TCRs among donors in an Asian-associated ancestry cluster than the 666-donor mean. In both the original and validation cohorts, the classifier was reported to diagnose cytomegalovirus status with high specificity and sensitivity. Specific HLA alleles were associated with 16,951 TCR beta sequences at a false discovery rate of 0.05 in a later analysis. The study gave a list of 150 to 200 TCR beta chains associated with cytomegalovirus. Because counts were too low, roughly 18 rarely observed V segments, including chromosome 9 orphons, were left out of the earlier analysis of approximately 500 of the donors. Broadly in line with IMGT annotations, most TCR beta V segments showed up in productive rearrangements about 90% or about 30% of the time in an earlier analysis of 587 of the donors.

Comments on this clone: No antigen is known for it. Qualities for individual bases were not recorded, and no much larger clone is one base off.

The cohort was made up of under 800 healthy bone marrow donors. At the time of sampling, every cohort member was nominally healthy, though immune exposures that went unrecorded were likely present. The donor was CMV seronegative and belonged to the group of under 400 seronegative cohort members. Each donor provided a peripheral blood sample, and peripheral blood mononuclear cells were used for TCR beta sequencing. Genomic DNA was extracted from the blood cell samples with the Qiagen DNeasy Blood Extraction Kit. To prepare the library, the immunoSEQ multiplex PCR assay was applied. The multiplex PCR relied on a mix of 60 forward primers for TCR Vbeta segments and 13 reverse primers for TCR Jbeta segments. A multiplex PCR assay on genomic DNA amplified the CDR3 region of rearranged TCR beta genes. The amplified TCR beta libraries were sequenced on the Illumina HiSeq System as 87-base-pair reads. The authors processed their data as follows. A later analysis counted about 76 million unique TCR beta chains across the 500 to 850 repertoires, and roughly 11 million of these chains were shared by at least two donors. A nearest-neighbor algorithm error-corrected the raw reads and collapsed the reads into unique sequences, merging closely related sequences to remove PCR and sequencing errors. To assign V, D and J gene segments, CDR3 sequences were aligned to IMGT reference sequences. For a sequence to be retained, a match of at least six nucleotides was required to both a V gene segment and a J gene segment. Rearrangements were classified as productive when the CDR3 lacked stop codons and remained in frame with V and J, and all other rearrangements were classified as non-productive. CDR3 was defined by IMGT convention, running from the second conserved V-encoded cysteine to the conserved J-encoded phenylalanine. Sequences without an unambiguous match to a single V gene segment were excluded from the earlier analysis of 500 to 700 of the donors. An earlier analysis of almost 600 of the donors classified V segments as functional when productive rearrangements were above 56.7% and as segregating when the standard deviation between donors was above 5%. A statistical classification framework was built to diagnose cytomegalovirus status from the catalog of TCR beta chain sequences. In a later analysis, V and J genes were assigned by comparing TCR nucleotide sequences against IMGT/GENE-DB human TR gene sequences. The TCRdist pipeline was used in a later analysis to assign CDR3 sequences and most-parsimonious VDJ recombination scenarios. A later analysis defined each TCR beta chain by its CDR3 amino acid sequence plus V-gene family, and excluded reads lacking a unique V-gene family. As a way to deal with suspected cross-contamination and a sequencing artifact, a later analysis dropped hundreds of nucleotide sequences that were highly shared and had low generation probability. In a later analysis, a clonal expansion index was calculated for each public chain from normalized within-repertoire ranks of inferred template counts. In a later analysis, generation probabilities were computed with a VDJ recombination model fitted to out-of-frame rearrangements, and the resulting probabilities were checked against IGoR. Hypergeometric tests were used in a later analysis to score TCR-TCR, TCR-HLA and TCR-CMV co-occurrence, with a repertoire-size bias correction applied to the TCR pairs. A later analysis estimated false discovery rates by permuting HLA or CMV assignments 20 times. In a later analysis, co-occurring TCRs were grouped using DBSCAN, with TCRdist sequence similarity added in when clustering inside HLA-allele-positive subsets. For co-occurrence clustering, repertoires with fewer than 30,000 or more than 120,000 public chains were excluded, along with roughly 5 repertoires with anomalous nucleotide sharing. As stored in TCRdb, this immuneACCESS dataset retains in-frame rearrangements with V and J assigned. A fraction of the clones does not appear; measured against another copy, unresolved V genes explain less than half of the discrepancy, and the remainder lacks a known reason. Clone size and the V and J calls come from that table; the DNA yielded D and trimming. The sample data list some 90,000 clones, and roughly three quarters of these were observed just once. The biggest ten clones account for over 1.1% of the sample.

V drops 0 bases and J drops 14 bases, leaving 17 bases in between. The CDR3 covers 14 residues, taking in both the cysteine and the phenylalanine. Just CDR3 DNA is preserved here, 42 bases in frame from base 1. Via the germline V gene, CDR1 is MGHRA and CDR2 YSYEKL. The TCR originated in a middle-aged man in good health and CMV-seronegative. Material: PBMCs. The chain was built from TRBV4-1 and TRBJ2-1; no D gene is confidently identified. The CDR3 corresponds to CASSQDPSPRVEFF. The bases are TGCGCCAGCAGCCAAGATCCGTCCCCAAGAGTGGAGTTCTTC.